Following are 2 T cell receptor beta chains from one sample sequenced in a study of cytomegalovirus exposure and HLA in healthy donors. The PCR had 60 Vbeta and 13 Jbeta primers. The data were produced by immunoSEQ multiplex PCR, yet TCRdb's version contains in-frame clones alone and is incomplete. The sample lists 170,000 or so clones; roughly 88% were seen once. Source material: PBMCs. Source of these receptors: a man in his fifties in good health and CMV-seropositive.

J is TRBJ1-2 and V is TRBV4-1, with D possibly being TRBD1 (6 bases). This CDR3 has 17 amino acids. Between the trimmed V and J ends, which lost 3 bases and 6 bases, there was a span of 23 bases. The germline CDR1 and CDR2 sequences are MGHRA and YSYEKL. The CDR3 nucleotides read TGCGCCAGCAGCCATACGTCCGGGACTACAGGGCTTAATGGCTACACCTTC. This sequence encodes CASSHTSGTTGLNGYTF.

The J gene is TRBJ2-1, the V gene TRBV5-6; possible D gene TRBD2, 6 bases. Germline-derived CDR1 and CDR2 are SGHDT and YYEEEE. There are 17 residues in the CDR3. V dropped 4 bases and J dropped 0 bases, with 17 bases sitting between them. CDR3 nucleotide sequence: TGTGCCAGCAGCCCCTTTAGACTAGGGAGCTCCTACAATGAGCAGTTCTTC. It codes for CASSPFRLGSSYNEQFF. The full variable domain, its missing parts supplied by reference TRBV5-6 and TRBJ2-1, is DAGVTQSPTHLIKTRGQQVTLRCSPKSGHDTVSWYQQALGQGPQFIFQYYEEEERQRGNFPDRFSGHQFPNYSSELNVNALLLGDSALYLCASSPFRLGSSYNEQFFGPGTRLTVL.